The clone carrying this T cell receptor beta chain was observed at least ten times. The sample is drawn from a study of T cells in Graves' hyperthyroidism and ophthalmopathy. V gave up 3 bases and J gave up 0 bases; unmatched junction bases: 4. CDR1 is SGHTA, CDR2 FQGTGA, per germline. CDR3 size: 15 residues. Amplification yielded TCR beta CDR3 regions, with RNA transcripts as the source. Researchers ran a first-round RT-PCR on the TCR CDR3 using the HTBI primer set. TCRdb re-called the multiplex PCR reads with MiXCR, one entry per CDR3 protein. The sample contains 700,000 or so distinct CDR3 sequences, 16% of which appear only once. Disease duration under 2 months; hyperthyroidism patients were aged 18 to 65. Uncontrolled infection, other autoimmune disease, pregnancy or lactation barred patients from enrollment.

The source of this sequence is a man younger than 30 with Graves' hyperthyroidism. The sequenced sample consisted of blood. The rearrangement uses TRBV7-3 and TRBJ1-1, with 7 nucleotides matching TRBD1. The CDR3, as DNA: TGTGCCAGCAGCTTGACGGACAGGCTGAACACTGAAGCTTTCTTT. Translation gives CASSLTDRLNTEAFF.